The rows below give T cell receptor beta chains drawn from one sample of a study of blood T cell repertoires in COVID-19. Using immunoSEQ multiplex PCR, the repertoire was profiled, and TCRdb retains in-frame clones only, with some absent. The sample has some 230,000 clones, around 81% seen once. Sequenced input: peripheral blood. Receptor source: a woman aged 25 to 39 who had recovered from COVID-19. The CDR3 runs from the conserved cysteine through the conserved F or W. A D gene is named only where the DNA matches it firmly. Clone size appears in some rows only: once, few, many, or a class for an expanded clone.

d_gene: TRBD1
abundance: -
j_gene: TRBJ2-7
v_gene: TRBV18
CDR3aa: CASSPGQGVQGTEQYF
CDR3nt: TGTGCCAGCTCACCGGGACAGGGGGTACAGGGAACCGAGCAGTACTTC

d_gene: TRBD1
abundance: once
j_gene: TRBJ2-7
v_gene: TRBV28
CDR3aa: CASIVGDRPYEQYF
CDR3nt: TGTGCCAGCATCGTGGGGGACAGGCCCTACGAGCAGTACTTC

d_gene: TRBD1
abundance: -
j_gene: TRBJ1-2
v_gene: TRBV24-1
CDR3aa: CATSDSDRVTGYTF
CDR3nt: TGTGCCACCAGTGACTCCGACAGGGTTACTGGCTACACCTTC

d_gene: -
abundance: -
j_gene: TRBJ2-3
v_gene: TRBV5-4
CDR3aa: CASSLPGTSTDTQYF
CDR3nt: TGTGCCAGCAGCTTACCCGGGACTAGCACAGATACGCAGTATTTT

d_gene: TRBD2
abundance: -
j_gene: TRBJ2-1
v_gene: TRBV11-3
CDR3aa: CASSLRAGDNEQFF
CDR3nt: TGTGCCAGCAGCTTACGGGCGGGAGACAATGAGCAGTTCTTC

d_gene: TRBD1
abundance: -
j_gene: TRBJ2-1
v_gene: TRBV18
CDR3aa: CASSPRTGGNEQFF
CDR3nt: TGTGCCAGCTCACCTAGGACAGGGGGCAATGAGCAGTTCTTC

d_gene: -
abundance: few
j_gene: TRBJ2-1
v_gene: TRBV4-1
CDR3aa: CASSQVPGSGNEQFF
CDR3nt: TGCGCCAGCAGCCAAGTCCCCGGGAGTGGTAATGAGCAGTTCTTC

d_gene: -
abundance: few
j_gene: TRBJ1-2
v_gene: TRBV10-1
CDR3aa: CASSESTSYGYTF
CDR3nt: TGCGCCAGCAGTGAGTCGACAAGCTATGGCTACACCTTC

d_gene: -
abundance: few
j_gene: TRBJ2-7
v_gene: TRBV5-1
CDR3aa: CASSLERGEQYF
CDR3nt: TGCGCCAGCAGCTTGGAACGGGGCGAGCAGTACTTC

d_gene: TRBD1
abundance: -
j_gene: TRBJ2-7
v_gene: TRBV6-1
CDR3aa: CASSEGAGGPVPYEQYF
CDR3nt: TGTGCCAGCAGTGAAGGAGCAGGGGGCCCAGTCCCCTACGAGCAGTACTTC

d_gene: -
abundance: once
j_gene: TRBJ2-1
v_gene: TRBV14
CDR3aa: CASSRVAEPKQFF
CDR3nt: TGTGCCAGCAGCCGCGTAGCGGAGCCTAAGCAGTTCTTC

d_gene: -
abundance: once
j_gene: TRBJ1-2
v_gene: TRBV6-5
CDR3aa: CASSYSPGVGYGYTF
CDR3nt: TGTGCCAGCAGTTACTCTCCGGGGGTAGGCTATGGCTACACCTTC

d_gene: TRBD1
abundance: -
j_gene: TRBJ1-6
v_gene: TRBV9
CDR3aa: CASSSGQGHSPLHF
CDR3nt: TGTGCCAGCAGCTCGGGACAGGGACATTCACCCCTCCACTTT

d_gene: -
abundance: -
j_gene: TRBJ2-6
v_gene: TRBV15
CDR3aa: CATSRDQSGANVLTF
CDR3nt: TGTGCCACCAGCAGAGATCAGTCTGGGGCCAACGTCCTGACTTTC

d_gene: -
abundance: -
j_gene: TRBJ2-5
v_gene: TRBV24-1
CDR3aa: CATSDYMVAETQYF
CDR3nt: TGTGCCACCAGTGATTATATGGTAGCGGAGACCCAGTACTTC

d_gene: TRBD2
abundance: few
j_gene: TRBJ2-7
v_gene: TRBV7-3
CDR3aa: CASSYAAGESEQYF
CDR3nt: TGTGCCAGCAGCTATGCAGCGGGAGAGTCCGAGCAGTACTTC

d_gene: -
abundance: -
j_gene: TRBJ1-4
v_gene: TRBV5-1
CDR3aa: CASSATGATNEKLFF
CDR3nt: TGCGCCAGCAGCGCGACGGGTGCAACTAATGAAAAACTGTTTTTT

d_gene: -
abundance: -
j_gene: TRBJ2-1
v_gene: TRBV10-3
CDR3aa: CAILGSNEQFF
CDR3nt: TGTGCCATCTTAGGGAGTAATGAGCAGTTCTTC

d_gene: -
abundance: -
j_gene: TRBJ2-1
v_gene: TRBV10-3
CDR3aa: CAISDRESQEQFF
CDR3nt: TGTGCCATCTCTGATAGGGAGAGCCAAGAGCAGTTCTTC

d_gene: TRBD1
abundance: many
j_gene: TRBJ2-3
v_gene: TRBV27
CDR3aa: CASSINRDSNRDTQYF
CDR3nt: TGTGCCAGCAGTATAAACCGGGACAGTAACCGAGATACGCAGTATTTT

d_gene: TRBD1
abundance: -
j_gene: TRBJ2-1
v_gene: TRBV29-1
CDR3aa: CSVEDLGQGLSNEQFF
CDR3nt: TGCAGCGTTGAAGATCTTGGACAGGGGCTAAGCAATGAGCAGTTCTTC

d_gene: TRBD1
abundance: -
j_gene: TRBJ2-7
v_gene: TRBV6-6
CDR3aa: CASSRDRAYEQYF
CDR3nt: TGTGCCAGCAGCCGGGACAGGGCGTACGAGCAGTACTTC

d_gene: -
abundance: -
j_gene: TRBJ2-3
v_gene: TRBV27
CDR3aa: CASSFTYTDTQYF
CDR3nt: TGTGCCAGCAGTTTCACTTACACAGATACGCAGTATTTT

d_gene: TRBD1
abundance: few
j_gene: TRBJ1-5
v_gene: TRBV2
CDR3aa: CASNPLTGPQGAQHF
CDR3nt: TGTGCCAGCAACCCTTTGACAGGGCCCCAGGGGGCCCAGCATTTT

d_gene: TRBD1
abundance: -
j_gene: TRBJ2-7
v_gene: TRBV29-1
CDR3aa: CSTRQGSYEQYF
CDR3nt: TGCAGCACTAGACAGGGCTCCTACGAGCAGTACTTC

d_gene: -
abundance: -
j_gene: TRBJ1-1
v_gene: TRBV28
CDR3aa: CASSSLGVGNTEAFF
CDR3nt: TGTGCCAGCAGTTCCTTAGGGGTCGGGAACACTGAAGCTTTCTTT

d_gene: -
abundance: -
j_gene: TRBJ1-4
v_gene: TRBV19
CDR3aa: CATSGLYEKLFF
CDR3nt: TGTGCCACTTCAGGGTTATATGAAAAACTGTTTTTT

d_gene: -
abundance: -
j_gene: TRBJ1-6
v_gene: TRBV28
CDR3aa: CASSLEAEGVLHF
CDR3nt: TGTGCCAGCAGTTTAGAGGCCGAAGGGGTCCTCCACTTT

d_gene: TRBD2
abundance: few
j_gene: TRBJ2-1
v_gene: TRBV9
CDR3aa: CASSELAGRNNEQFF
CDR3nt: TGTGCCAGCAGCGAATTAGCGGGGCGGAACAATGAGCAGTTCTTC

d_gene: TRBD1
abundance: -
j_gene: TRBJ2-7
v_gene: TRBV6-5
CDR3aa: CASSYSFGTGDYEQYF
CDR3nt: TGTGCCAGCAGTTACTCTTTCGGGACAGGGGACTACGAGCAGTACTTC

d_gene: -
abundance: -
j_gene: TRBJ2-7
v_gene: TRBV28
CDR3aa: CASSQMTGDYEQYF
CDR3nt: TGTGCCAGCAGTCAAATGACAGGAGACTACGAGCAGTACTTC

d_gene: TRBD1
abundance: -
j_gene: TRBJ1-1
v_gene: TRBV6-6
CDR3aa: CASSTQGLPEAFF
CDR3nt: TGTGCCAGCAGTACACAGGGGCTGCCTGAAGCTTTCTTT

d_gene: -
abundance: -
j_gene: TRBJ1-6
v_gene: TRBV25-1
CDR3aa: CASRSDTTPLHF
CDR3nt: TGTGCCAGCAGGAGCGATACCACACCCCTCCACTTT

d_gene: TRBD2
abundance: -
j_gene: TRBJ2-4
v_gene: TRBV28
CDR3aa: CASRGVLAKNIQYF
CDR3nt: TGTGCCAGCCGGGGGGTTTTAGCCAAAAACATTCAGTACTTC